The source of this T cell receptor (beta chain) is a study of blood T cell repertoires in COVID-19. This clone was recorded only once. Germline lookup yields CDR1 SGHRS and CDR2 YFSETQ. Unmatched junction bases numbered 8, after V lost 4 bases and J lost 5 bases. The CDR3 contains 14 residues. The protocol was immunoSEQ multiplex PCR, while the TCRdb copy is restricted to in-frame clones and leaves out a portion. This sample has roughly 30,000 clones, with about 91% found just once. The receptor was isolated from a man older than 75 with acute or convalescent COVID-19. The specimen sequenced was peripheral blood. The chain couples TRBV5-1 to TRBJ2-5; 7 nucleotides align to TRBD2. The CDR3 coding sequence is TGCGCCAGCAGCCCGGACGCGGGAGCGGAGACCCAGTACTTC. The encoded protein is CASSPDAGAETQYF.